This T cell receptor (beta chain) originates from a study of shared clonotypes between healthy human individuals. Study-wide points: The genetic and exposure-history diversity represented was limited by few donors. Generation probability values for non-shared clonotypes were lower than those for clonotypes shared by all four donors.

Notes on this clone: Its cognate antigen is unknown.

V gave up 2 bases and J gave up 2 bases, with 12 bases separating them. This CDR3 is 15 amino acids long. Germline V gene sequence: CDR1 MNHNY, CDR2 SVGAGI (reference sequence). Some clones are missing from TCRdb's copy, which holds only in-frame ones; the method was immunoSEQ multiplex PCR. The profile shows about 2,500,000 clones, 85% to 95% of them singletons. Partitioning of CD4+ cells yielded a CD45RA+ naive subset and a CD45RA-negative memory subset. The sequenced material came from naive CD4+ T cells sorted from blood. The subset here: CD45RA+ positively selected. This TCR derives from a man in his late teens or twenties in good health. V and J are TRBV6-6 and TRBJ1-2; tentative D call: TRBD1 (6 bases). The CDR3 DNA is TGTGCCAGCAGTTACCCGGGGGCGGCCAACTATGGCTACACCTTC. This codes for CASSYPGAANYGYTF.